The rows below give T cell receptor beta chains drawn from one sample of a study of graft-versus-host responses after intestinal transplantation. The method was immunoSEQ multiplex PCR; TCRdb's version includes in-frame clones alone and lacks a portion of them. This table has around 23,000 clones, roughly 79% appearing once. Sequenced material: ileum tissue, taken 12 days after intestinal transplant. These receptors all come from a human patient who received an intestinal transplant, so some T cells may come from the graft donor. The CDR3 runs from the conserved cysteine through the conserved F or W. A D gene is named only where the DNA matches it firmly. Clone size, where shown, is once, few, many, or a class for clones that have expanded.

V gene: TRBV19; J gene: TRBJ1-1; clone size: NA; D gene: NA; CDR3 DNA: TGTGCCAGTAGTCTGACAGGTCTCAACACTGAAGCTTTCTTT; CDR3 protein: CASSLTGLNTEAFF
V gene: TRBV6-4; J gene: TRBJ2-1; clone size: few; D gene: TRBD2; CDR3 DNA: TGTGCCAGCAGTGACTCCGGGGGGGCCTACAATGAGCAGTTCTTC; CDR3 protein: CASSDSGGAYNEQFF
V gene: TRBV13; J gene: TRBJ1-5; clone size: NA; D gene: NA; CDR3 DNA: TGTGCCAGCAGCCCCCAAAATAACGGGAGGTGGCAGCCCCAGCATTTT; CDR3 protein: CASSPQNNGRWQPQHF
V gene: TRBV19; J gene: TRBJ1-1; clone size: NA; D gene: NA; CDR3 DNA: TGTGCCAGTAGTATTTATGGAGGCCCGAACACTGAAGCTTTCTTT; CDR3 protein: CASSIYGGPNTEAFF
V gene: TRBV29-1; J gene: TRBJ2-3; clone size: NA; D gene: NA; CDR3 DNA: TGCAGCGTGACTAGCACAGATACGCAGTATTTT; CDR3 protein: CSVTSTDTQYF
V gene: TRBV4-2; J gene: TRBJ2-5; clone size: NA; D gene: NA; CDR3 DNA: TGTGCCAGCAGCCAGGGGGGTGGTGAGACCCAGTACTTC; CDR3 protein: CASSQGGGETQYF
V gene: TRBV2; J gene: TRBJ2-3; clone size: NA; D gene: TRBD2; CDR3 DNA: TGTGCCGGCCTGACTAGCCGGATAGAGGATACGCAGTATTTT; CDR3 protein: CAGLTSRIEDTQYF
V gene: TRBV7-2; J gene: TRBJ2-5; clone size: NA; D gene: TRBD2; CDR3 DNA: TGTGCCAGCAGCTTAGTTACGGGGGGGTGGGAGACCCAGTACTTC; CDR3 protein: CASSLVTGGWETQYF
V gene: TRBV6-1; J gene: TRBJ1-4; clone size: NA; D gene: NA; CDR3 DNA: TGTGCCAGCAATCAGGGGTTGGAGGAAAAACTGTTTTTT; CDR3 protein: CASNQGLEEKLFF
V gene: TRBV9; J gene: TRBJ2-3; clone size: NA; D gene: TRBD2; CDR3 DNA: TGTGCCAGCAGCGTCGGGGGGGCCGTCACAGATACGCAGTATTTT; CDR3 protein: CASSVGGAVTDTQYF
V gene: TRBV10-1; J gene: TRBJ2-7; clone size: NA; D gene: NA; CDR3 DNA: TGCGCCAACATCCTAGGGGGCGAGCAGTACTTC; CDR3 protein: CANILGGEQYF
V gene: TRBV7-3; J gene: TRBJ2-7; clone size: NA; D gene: NA; CDR3 DNA: TGTGCCAGCAGCTCCCGAGGCGGGACGGGCGAGCAGTACTTC; CDR3 protein: CASSSRGGTGEQYF
V gene: TRBV2; J gene: TRBJ2-1; clone size: NA; D gene: TRBD2; CDR3 DNA: TGTGCCAGCAGCCGAAACCCCAACCAGGGCCCGGGGGGGCCTTACAATGAGCAGTTCTTC; CDR3 protein: CASSRNPNQGPGGPYNEQFF
V gene: TRBV25-1; J gene: TRBJ1-1; clone size: NA; D gene: NA; CDR3 DNA: TGTGCCAGCAGTGATCCCGGGAAAGGGAACACTGAAGCTTTCTTT; CDR3 protein: CASSDPGKGNTEAFF
V gene: TRBV5-1; J gene: TRBJ1-2; clone size: NA; D gene: TRBD1; CDR3 DNA: TGCGCCAGCAGCTCCGGGACAGGGGATTTTGGCTACACCTTC; CDR3 protein: CASSSGTGDFGYTF
V gene: TRBV2; J gene: TRBJ2-1; clone size: few; D gene: TRBD2; CDR3 DNA: TGTGCCAGCAGTGACCCTCCAGCGGGGCCTTTCTACAATGAGCAGTTCTTC; CDR3 protein: CASSDPPAGPFYNEQFF
V gene: TRBV27; J gene: TRBJ2-7; clone size: few; D gene: NA; CDR3 DNA: TGTGCCAGCAGTTTTTTCGCCGGCTACGAGCAGTACTTC; CDR3 protein: CASSFFAGYEQYF
V gene: TRBV7-3; J gene: TRBJ2-1; clone size: NA; D gene: TRBD2; CDR3 DNA: TGTGCCAGCAGCTTAACCGTGACTAGCTCCCCGAGCTCCTACAATGAGCAGTTCTTC; CDR3 protein: CASSLTVTSSPSSYNEQFF
V gene: TRBV27; J gene: TRBJ1-5; clone size: NA; D gene: TRBD1; CDR3 DNA: TGTGCCAGCAGTTTATACGGACAGGGGGGGTCCAATCAGCCCCAGCATTTT; CDR3 protein: CASSLYGQGGSNQPQHF
V gene: TRBV5-1; J gene: TRBJ1-1; clone size: NA; D gene: NA; CDR3 DNA: TGCGCCAGCAGCTTAGAGGGCGCTGAAGCTTTCTTT; CDR3 protein: CASSLEGAEAFF
V gene: TRBV5-1; J gene: TRBJ2-2; clone size: NA; D gene: NA; CDR3 DNA: TGCGCCAGCAGCACTACCCTAGCTAACACCGGGGAGCTGTTTTTT; CDR3 protein: CASSTTLANTGELFF
V gene: TRBV25-1; J gene: TRBJ2-6; clone size: NA; D gene: TRBD1; CDR3 DNA: TGTGCCAGCAGTCCGGACAGGGCGACTGGGGCCAACGTCCTGACTTTC; CDR3 protein: CASSPDRATGANVLTF
V gene: TRBV5-1; J gene: TRBJ2-5; clone size: NA; D gene: TRBD2; CDR3 DNA: TGCGCCAGCATGGCGGGAGGGCCGCAAGAGACCCAGTACTTC; CDR3 protein: CASMAGGPQETQYF
V gene: TRBV2; J gene: TRBJ2-1; clone size: NA; D gene: NA; CDR3 DNA: TGTGCCAGCAGTGTCCGAGAAAATGAGCAGTTCTTC; CDR3 protein: CASSVRENEQFF
V gene: TRBV5-4; J gene: TRBJ2-3; clone size: NA; D gene: TRBD2; CDR3 DNA: TGTGCCAGCAGCTGGACTAGCGGGGGAGATACGCAGTATTTT; CDR3 protein: CASSWTSGGDTQYF
V gene: TRBV7-2; J gene: TRBJ1-1; clone size: NA; D gene: NA; CDR3 DNA: TGTGCCAGCAGCCAACGCCTCGGGGGGGGAGCTTTCTTT; CDR3 protein: CASSQRLGGGAFF
V gene: TRBV6-1; J gene: TRBJ2-7; clone size: NA; D gene: TRBD1; CDR3 DNA: TGTGCCAGCAGTTGGACAGGGGTTCCCTACGAGCAGTACTTC; CDR3 protein: CASSWTGVPYEQYF
V gene: TRBV6-4; J gene: TRBJ1-4; clone size: NA; D gene: NA; CDR3 DNA: TGTGCCAGCAGTTACGGGGGGGAAGGAGAAAAACTGTTTTTT; CDR3 protein: CASSYGGEGEKLFF
V gene: TRBV5-1; J gene: TRBJ2-3; clone size: NA; D gene: NA; CDR3 DNA: TGCGCCAGCAGCTTAGGTCTCAGGAGGGGCACAGATACGCAGTATTTT; CDR3 protein: CASSLGLRRGTDTQYF
V gene: TRBV6-1; J gene: TRBJ2-7; clone size: NA; D gene: NA; CDR3 DNA: TGTGCCAGCAGTGAAGCGTTGCGACAGGATACCTACGAGCAGTACTTC; CDR3 protein: CASSEALRQDTYEQYF
V gene: TRBV4-3; J gene: TRBJ1-5; clone size: few; D gene: NA; CDR3 DNA: TGCGCCAGCAGCCTGTATGGGGGGGATCAGCCCCAGCATTTT; CDR3 protein: CASSLYGGDQPQHF
V gene: TRBV13; J gene: TRBJ2-7; clone size: NA; D gene: NA; CDR3 DNA: TGTGCCAGCAGCTCGACATACTCCTACGAGCAGTACTTC; CDR3 protein: CASSSTYSYEQYF
V gene: TRBV5-6; J gene: TRBJ2-1; clone size: NA; D gene: TRBD2; CDR3 DNA: TGTGCCAGCAGCGACTGGGGGACTAGCGGACGCAATGAGCAGTTCTTC; CDR3 protein: CASSDWGTSGRNEQFF
V gene: TRBV5-6; J gene: TRBJ1-1; clone size: NA; D gene: NA; CDR3 DNA: TGTGCCAGCAGCTTGAGCCCCGGCCGAGGGGGTATAATGAACACTGAAGCTTTCTTT; CDR3 protein: CASSLSPGRGGIMNTEAFF
V gene: TRBV12-2; J gene: TRBJ2-7; clone size: NA; D gene: NA; CDR3 DNA: TGTGCAAGTCGCTTAGCGCCCTTTGACAGGGGGCCCGGTGAGCAGTACTTC; CDR3 protein: CASRLAPFDRGPGEQYF
V gene: TRBV5-8; J gene: TRBJ2-5; clone size: NA; D gene: TRBD2; CDR3 DNA: TGTGCCAGCAGCCTTACTAGCGGCACGACCCAGTACTTC; CDR3 protein: CASSLTSGTTQYF
V gene: TRBV11-2; J gene: TRBJ2-3; clone size: once; D gene: TRBD2; CDR3 DNA: TGTGCCAGCAGCCTTACCTCGGGGGGGCTCTTCACAGATACGCAGTATTTT; CDR3 protein: CASSLTSGGLFTDTQYF
V gene: TRBV18; J gene: TRBJ1-4; clone size: few; D gene: NA; CDR3 DNA: TGTGCCAGCTCACCACCGGCAGGAAATGAAAAACTGTTTTTT; CDR3 protein: CASSPPAGNEKLFF
V gene: TRBV7-3; J gene: TRBJ2-3; clone size: NA; D gene: NA; CDR3 DNA: TGTGCCAGCAGCCCGGGGACTCAAGATACGCAGTATTTT; CDR3 protein: CASSPGTQDTQYF
V gene: TRBV6-1; J gene: TRBJ1-5; clone size: NA; D gene: TRBD1; CDR3 DNA: TGTGCCAGCAGACCGGGACAGGCGCAGAATCAGCCCCAGCATTTT; CDR3 protein: CASRPGQAQNQPQHF
V gene: TRBV7-2; J gene: TRBJ2-5; clone size: NA; D gene: TRBD2; CDR3 DNA: TGTGCCAGCAGGACCGGACTAGCGGCCCAAGAGACCCAGTACTTC; CDR3 protein: CASRTGLAAQETQYF
V gene: TRBV2; J gene: TRBJ2-7; clone size: NA; D gene: TRBD2; CDR3 DNA: TGTGCCAGCAGTCCTAGCGGGGGCTACGAGCAGTACTTC; CDR3 protein: CASSPSGGYEQYF
V gene: TRBV5-4; J gene: TRBJ1-2; clone size: NA; D gene: NA; CDR3 DNA: TGTGCCAGCAGCTTCGGGGAAAACTATGGCTACACCTTC; CDR3 protein: CASSFGENYGYTF
V gene: TRBV7-2; J gene: TRBJ2-6; clone size: NA; D gene: NA; CDR3 DNA: TGTGCCAATGCAGGCGGGGCCAACGTCCTGACTTTC; CDR3 protein: CANAGGANVLTF
V gene: TRBV6-1; J gene: TRBJ2-3; clone size: NA; D gene: NA; CDR3 DNA: TGTGCCAGCAGTGGACCCTACAGGGTGGCCCTCACAGATACGCAGTATTTT; CDR3 protein: CASSGPYRVALTDTQYF
V gene: TRBV10-3; J gene: TRBJ1-2; clone size: NA; D gene: TRBD1; CDR3 DNA: TGTGCCATCAAACAGGGGAACGACTATGGCTACACCTTC; CDR3 protein: CAIKQGNDYGYTF
V gene: TRBV15; J gene: TRBJ1-3; clone size: NA; D gene: NA; CDR3 DNA: TGTGCCACCAGCAGACAAACTGGAAACACCATATATTTT; CDR3 protein: CATSRQTGNTIYF
V gene: TRBV5-6; J gene: TRBJ2-2; clone size: few; D gene: TRBD1; CDR3 DNA: TGTGCCAGCAGTTCCGGGACAGGGTCCGGGGAGCTGTTTTTT; CDR3 protein: CASSSGTGSGELFF
V gene: TRBV21-1; J gene: TRBJ1-5; clone size: NA; D gene: NA; CDR3 DNA: TGTGCCAGCAGCAAGGGGTCCGGGGGGCTTTGCAATCAGCCCCAGCATTTT; CDR3 protein: CASSKGSGGLCNQPQHF
V gene: TRBV29-1; J gene: TRBJ2-2; clone size: NA; D gene: TRBD2; CDR3 DNA: TGCAGCGTTGAAGCGGGAGGGGGCACCGGGGAGCTGTTTTTT; CDR3 protein: CSVEAGGGTGELFF
V gene: TRBV19; J gene: TRBJ2-1; clone size: NA; D gene: NA; CDR3 DNA: TGTGCCAGTAGTATTAGTCGATCGTCTAACAATGAGCAGTTCTTC; CDR3 protein: CASSISRSSNNEQFF
V gene: TRBV16; J gene: TRBJ2-7; clone size: few; D gene: NA; CDR3 DNA: TGTGCCAGCAGCCACGGTACAGACTACGAGCAGTACTTC; CDR3 protein: CASSHGTDYEQYF
V gene: TRBV5-6; J gene: TRBJ2-2; clone size: NA; D gene: NA; CDR3 DNA: TGTGCCAGCAGTCCAATATCAAGGGACACCACCGGGGAGCTGTTTTTT; CDR3 protein: CASSPISRDTTGELFF
V gene: TRBV4-3; J gene: TRBJ1-2; clone size: NA; D gene: NA; CDR3 DNA: TGCGCCAGCAGCCAAGAGCCGCAGGGAAAGGACTATGGCTACACCTTC; CDR3 protein: CASSQEPQGKDYGYTF
V gene: TRBV18; J gene: TRBJ1-4; clone size: NA; D gene: NA; CDR3 DNA: TGTGCCAGCTCACCCTCAGGACACCTTGCAACTAATGAAAAACTGTTTTTT; CDR3 protein: CASSPSGHLATNEKLFF
V gene: TRBV19; J gene: TRBJ2-5; clone size: once; D gene: NA; CDR3 DNA: TGTGCCAGTAGGAAAGCTGATCAAGAGACCCAGTACTTC; CDR3 protein: CASRKADQETQYF